These T cell receptor beta chains were read from a single sample in a study of early T cells in non-severe SARS-CoV-2 infection. MiXCR, run by TCRdb on the 5' RACE reads, gives a single entry per CDR3 protein. The table has under 65,000 distinct CDR3 sequences, roughly an eighth seen once. Specimen: whole blood. Receptors originate from an adult who was a healthcare worker with PCR-confirmed SARS-CoV-2 infection or an uninfected control (not recorded which). Both conserved end residues are part of each CDR3. Fields, in order: J gene, clone size, V gene, D gene, CDR3 protein, CDR3 DNA. A D gene is named only where the DNA matches it firmly. A row's size may be missing; if present it is once, few, many or a size class.

j_call: TRBJ2-7
clone_size: many
v_call: TRBV10-3
d_call: TRBD2
cdr3_aa: CAIGTSGSSYEQYF
cdr3_nt: TGTGCCATCGGGACTAGCGGGAGCTCCTACGAGCAGTACTTC

j_call: TRBJ2-1
clone_size: NA
v_call: TRBV27
d_call: TRBD2
cdr3_aa: CASSFGGRSEQFF
cdr3_nt: TGTGCCAGCAGTTTTGGCGGGAGATCTGAGCAGTTCTTC

j_call: TRBJ1-2
clone_size: few
v_call: TRBV30
d_call: NA
cdr3_aa: CAWNPPGKTNYGYTF
cdr3_nt: TGTGCCTGGAATCCCCCGGGGAAAACTAACTATGGCTACACCTTC

j_call: TRBJ2-2
clone_size: few
v_call: TRBV14
d_call: NA
cdr3_aa: CASSQGRRGARTGELFF
cdr3_nt: TGTGCCAGCAGCCAAGGCCGGAGGGGCGCAAGGACCGGGGAGCTGTTTTTT

j_call: TRBJ2-3
clone_size: few
v_call: TRBV5-1
d_call: NA
cdr3_aa: CASSLNADTQYF
cdr3_nt: TGCGCCAGCAGCTTGAATGCAGATACGCAGTATTTT

j_call: TRBJ2-1
clone_size: many
v_call: TRBV20-1
d_call: NA
cdr3_aa: CSALPGTLYNEQFF
cdr3_nt: TGCAGTGCTTTGCCCGGGACTCTCTACAATGAGCAGTTCTTC

j_call: TRBJ2-1
clone_size: many
v_call: TRBV21-1
d_call: NA
cdr3_aa: CASSKETGTLYNEQFF
cdr3_nt: TGTGCCAGCAGCAAAGAGACCGGGACCCTATACAATGAGCAGTTCTTC

j_call: TRBJ1-2
clone_size: few
v_call: TRBV2
d_call: NA
cdr3_aa: CASTMESYGYTF
cdr3_nt: TGTGCCAGCACGATGGAGAGCTATGGCTACACCTTC

j_call: TRBJ2-1
clone_size: many
v_call: TRBV10-3
d_call: TRBD2
cdr3_aa: CAIRPTSGDYNEQFF
cdr3_nt: TGTGCCATCAGACCGACTAGCGGGGATTACAATGAGCAGTTCTTC

j_call: TRBJ1-2
clone_size: few
v_call: TRBV20-1
d_call: NA
cdr3_aa: CSARRQAYGYTF
cdr3_nt: TGCAGTGCTAGACGGCAAGCCTATGGCTACACCTTC

j_call: TRBJ1-5
clone_size: few
v_call: TRBV7-2
d_call: NA
cdr3_aa: CASSRVLNQPQHF
cdr3_nt: TGTGCCAGCAGTCGGGTTTTAAATCAGCCCCAGCATTTT

j_call: TRBJ2-7
clone_size: few
v_call: TRBV28
d_call: TRBD1
cdr3_aa: CASRTPGTGSFEQYF
cdr3_nt: TGTGCCAGCAGAACTCCCGGGACAGGGTCGTTCGAGCAGTACTTC

j_call: TRBJ2-1
clone_size: NA
v_call: TRBV20-1
d_call: NA
cdr3_aa: CSAVETPTPRYNEQFF
cdr3_nt: TGCAGTGCTGTAGAGACTCCCACCCCGAGGTACAATGAGCAGTTCTTC

j_call: TRBJ2-1
clone_size: NA
v_call: TRBV5-1
d_call: NA
cdr3_aa: CASSLALADNEQFF
cdr3_nt: TGCGCCAGCAGCTTGGCTCTCGCCGACAATGAGCAGTTCTTC

j_call: TRBJ2-7
clone_size: many
v_call: TRBV5-1
d_call: TRBD2
cdr3_aa: CASSPALAGGAYEQYF
cdr3_nt: TGCGCCAGCAGCCCCGCGCTAGCGGGAGGGGCCTACGAGCAGTACTTC

j_call: TRBJ2-2
clone_size: many
v_call: TRBV6-5
d_call: NA
cdr3_aa: CASRTTGTNTGELFF
cdr3_nt: TGTGCCAGCAGGACAACAGGGACGAACACCGGGGAGCTGTTTTTT

j_call: TRBJ2-3
clone_size: few
v_call: TRBV29-1
d_call: TRBD2
cdr3_aa: CSVPRAGRTDTQYF
cdr3_nt: TGCAGCGTTCCAAGAGCGGGACGCACAGATACGCAGTATTTT

j_call: TRBJ2-3
clone_size: few
v_call: TRBV9
d_call: NA
cdr3_aa: CASSLQGTDTQYF
cdr3_nt: TGTGCCAGCAGTTTGCAGGGAACAGATACGCAGTATTTT

j_call: TRBJ2-2
clone_size: many
v_call: TRBV2
d_call: TRBD1
cdr3_aa: CASKRQGESTGELFF
cdr3_nt: TGTGCCAGCAAACGGCAGGGGGAGAGCACCGGGGAGCTGTTTTTT

j_call: TRBJ2-1
clone_size: few
v_call: TRBV27
d_call: NA
cdr3_aa: CASSFTDNEQFF
cdr3_nt: TGTGCCAGCAGTTTCACAGACAATGAGCAGTTCTTC

j_call: TRBJ1-2
clone_size: NA
v_call: TRBV29-1
d_call: NA
cdr3_aa: CSVGEQGGPPNYGYTF
cdr3_nt: TGCAGCGTTGGTGAGCAGGGAGGCCCCCCTAACTATGGCTACACCTTC

j_call: TRBJ1-2
clone_size: many
v_call: TRBV18
d_call: TRBD1
cdr3_aa: CASSLGQDNYGYTF
cdr3_nt: TGTGCCAGCTCACTAGGACAGGACAACTATGGCTACACCTTC

j_call: TRBJ2-1
clone_size: many
v_call: TRBV24-1
d_call: NA
cdr3_aa: CATSDSNPGQKQFF
cdr3_nt: TGTGCCACCAGTGACTCCAATCCGGGGCAGAAGCAGTTCTTC

j_call: TRBJ2-6
clone_size: many
v_call: TRBV20-1
d_call: NA
cdr3_aa: CSAMTPSSGANVLTF
cdr3_nt: TGCAGTGCTATGACTCCTAGCTCTGGGGCCAACGTCCTGACTTTC

j_call: TRBJ2-2
clone_size: many
v_call: TRBV28
d_call: NA
cdr3_aa: CAAIGGPLQSGELFF
cdr3_nt: TGTGCCGCTATTGGCGGACCCCTCCAATCCGGGGAGCTGTTTTTT

j_call: TRBJ2-3
clone_size: NA
v_call: TRBV27
d_call: TRBD2
cdr3_aa: CASRYSGTSTDTQYF
cdr3_nt: TGTGCCAGCAGATATAGCGGGACTAGCACAGATACGCAGTATTTT

j_call: TRBJ1-2
clone_size: few
v_call: TRBV20-1
d_call: NA
cdr3_aa: CSAYVNYGYTF
cdr3_nt: TGCAGTGCTTACGTGAACTATGGCTACACCTTC

j_call: TRBJ2-3
clone_size: many
v_call: TRBV7-8
d_call: NA
cdr3_aa: CASSGRSGSTDTQYF
cdr3_nt: TGTGCCAGCAGCGGCAGGAGCGGGAGCACAGATACGCAGTATTTT

j_call: TRBJ1-6
clone_size: few
v_call: TRBV6-2/TRBV6-3
d_call: NA
cdr3_aa: CASNRLDSYNSPLHF
cdr3_nt: TGTGCCAGCAATCGGTTGGACAGCTATAATTCACCCCTCCACTTT

j_call: TRBJ2-5
clone_size: NA
v_call: TRBV5-1
d_call: NA
cdr3_aa: CASSGTAGETQYF
cdr3_nt: TGCGCCAGCAGCGGGACAGCGGGGGAGACCCAGTACTTC

j_call: TRBJ1-4
clone_size: few
v_call: TRBV7-9
d_call: TRBD1
cdr3_aa: CASSPVDRGRDEKLFF
cdr3_nt: TGTGCCAGCAGTCCTGTCGACAGGGGGAGAGATGAAAAACTGTTTTTT

j_call: TRBJ2-2
clone_size: few
v_call: TRBV21-1
d_call: NA
cdr3_aa: CASSKVRDGTGELFF
cdr3_nt: TGTGCCAGCAGCAAAGTACGGGACGGCACCGGGGAGCTGTTTTTT

j_call: TRBJ2-3
clone_size: few
v_call: TRBV9
d_call: TRBD2
cdr3_aa: CASSAPRVAGGPGMRGTDTQYF
cdr3_nt: TGTGCCAGCAGCGCCCCCCGGGTGGCGGGAGGGCCCGGAATGCGCGGCACAGATACGCAGTATTTT

j_call: TRBJ2-5
clone_size: few
v_call: TRBV30
d_call: NA
cdr3_aa: CAWSDYRKKETQYF
cdr3_nt: TGTGCCTGGAGTGACTATAGGAAGAAGGAGACCCAGTACTTC

j_call: TRBJ2-5
clone_size: NA
v_call: TRBV28
d_call: NA
cdr3_aa: CASSSIVTQYF
cdr3_nt: TGTGCCAGCAGTTCGATAGTGACCCAGTACTTC

j_call: TRBJ2-2
clone_size: NA
v_call: TRBV10-1
d_call: NA
cdr3_aa: CASSEPLQDHPRGAGELFF
cdr3_nt: TGCGCCAGCAGTGAGCCCCTACAGGACCACCCCCGAGGTGCCGGGGAGCTGTTTTTT

j_call: TRBJ1-1
clone_size: many
v_call: TRBV7-7
d_call: NA
cdr3_aa: CASSLTENTEAFF
cdr3_nt: TGTGCCAGCAGCTTAACAGAGAACACTGAAGCTTTCTTT

j_call: TRBJ2-5
clone_size: once
v_call: TRBV7-2
d_call: NA
cdr3_aa: CASSLVRAPQETQYF
cdr3_nt: TGTGCCAGCAGCTTAGTAAGGGCCCCTCAAGAGACCCAGTACTTC

j_call: TRBJ2-1
clone_size: NA
v_call: TRBV20-1
d_call: TRBD2
cdr3_aa: CSALPGRAHNEQFF
cdr3_nt: TGCAGTGCCCTTCCCGGGAGGGCCCACAATGAGCAGTTCTTC

j_call: TRBJ2-1
clone_size: many
v_call: TRBV2
d_call: TRBD2
cdr3_aa: CASSGGLAGRQFF
cdr3_nt: TGTGCCAGCAGTGGAGGACTAGCGGGGCGACAGTTCTTC

j_call: TRBJ2-7
clone_size: many
v_call: TRBV19
d_call: TRBD2
cdr3_aa: CASSISRLAGDEQYF
cdr3_nt: TGTGCCAGTAGTATCAGCAGACTAGCGGGAGACGAGCAGTACTTC

j_call: TRBJ2-1
clone_size: many
v_call: TRBV28
d_call: NA
cdr3_aa: CASSSPRPSQNEQFF
cdr3_nt: TGTGCCAGCAGTTCTCCCCGTCCCAGCCAGAATGAGCAGTTCTTC

j_call: TRBJ1-1
clone_size: many
v_call: TRBV29-1
d_call: TRBD1
cdr3_aa: CSVTGASDTEAFF
cdr3_nt: TGCAGCGTTACAGGGGCTTCCGACACTGAAGCTTTCTTT

j_call: TRBJ2-1
clone_size: NA
v_call: TRBV7-2
d_call: NA
cdr3_aa: CASRAAQIGGGDYNEQFF
cdr3_nt: TGTGCCAGCAGAGCGGCCCAGATAGGGGGAGGAGACTACAATGAGCAGTTCTTC

j_call: TRBJ2-6
clone_size: many
v_call: TRBV18
d_call: NA
cdr3_aa: CASSPLAISGANVLTF
cdr3_nt: TGTGCCAGCTCACCCTTGGCGATTTCTGGGGCCAACGTCCTGACTTTC

j_call: TRBJ1-1
clone_size: few
v_call: TRBV29-1
d_call: NA
cdr3_aa: CSVEFKGPGTEAFF
cdr3_nt: TGCAGCGTTGAATTTAAGGGGCCCGGCACTGAAGCTTTCTTT

j_call: TRBJ1-1
clone_size: NA
v_call: TRBV11-2
d_call: NA
cdr3_aa: CASSFSGLAAFF
cdr3_nt: TGTGCCAGCAGCTTTAGCGGGTTAGCAGCTTTCTTT

j_call: TRBJ2-1
clone_size: many
v_call: TRBV20-1
d_call: TRBD2
cdr3_aa: CRGFVGGRSYEQFF
cdr3_nt: TGCAGGGGCTTCGTTGGCGGGAGATCATATGAGCAGTTCTTC

j_call: TRBJ1-1
clone_size: few
v_call: TRBV18
d_call: TRBD1
cdr3_aa: CASSLTGDNTEAFF
cdr3_nt: TGTGCCAGCTCACTGACAGGGGACAACACTGAAGCTTTCTTT

j_call: TRBJ2-1
clone_size: few
v_call: TRBV11-2
d_call: TRBD2
cdr3_aa: CASRFGLASNEQFF
cdr3_nt: TGTGCCAGCAGATTTGGACTAGCGAGTAATGAGCAGTTCTTC

j_call: TRBJ1-5
clone_size: few
v_call: TRBV10-1
d_call: NA
cdr3_aa: CASTQIDSFRGQPQHF
cdr3_nt: TGCGCCAGCACCCAGATAGACTCGTTCAGGGGTCAGCCCCAGCATTTT

j_call: TRBJ2-3
clone_size: many
v_call: TRBV13
d_call: NA
cdr3_aa: CASSSQSHTDTQYF
cdr3_nt: TGTGCCAGCAGCTCCCAAAGCCACACAGATACGCAGTATTTT

j_call: TRBJ1-5
clone_size: few
v_call: TRBV28
d_call: NA
cdr3_aa: CASSFKLPPGTQHF
cdr3_nt: TGTGCCAGCAGTTTTAAACTCCCGCCGGGCACCCAGCATTTT

j_call: TRBJ2-1
clone_size: many
v_call: TRBV28
d_call: TRBD2
cdr3_aa: CASSLWAGSGGEQFF
cdr3_nt: TGTGCCAGCAGTTTATGGGCAGGTTCGGGGGGTGAGCAGTTCTTC

j_call: TRBJ2-7
clone_size: many
v_call: TRBV7-8
d_call: NA
cdr3_aa: CASVVGETSYEQYF
cdr3_nt: TGTGCCAGCGTAGTGGGAGAGACCTCCTACGAGCAGTACTTC

j_call: TRBJ2-5
clone_size: many
v_call: TRBV2
d_call: TRBD2
cdr3_aa: CASGGAGGETQYF
cdr3_nt: TGTGCCAGCGGAGGGGCGGGAGGTGAGACCCAGTACTTC

j_call: TRBJ2-2
clone_size: many
v_call: TRBV4-1
d_call: NA
cdr3_aa: CASSPGRGSTGELFF
cdr3_nt: TGCGCCAGCAGTCCCGGTAGGGGATCCACCGGGGAGCTGTTTTTT

j_call: TRBJ2-7
clone_size: few
v_call: TRBV6-1
d_call: TRBD2
cdr3_aa: CASRVETSGFYEQYF
cdr3_nt: TGTGCCAGCAGGGTCGAAACTAGCGGTTTCTACGAGCAGTACTTC